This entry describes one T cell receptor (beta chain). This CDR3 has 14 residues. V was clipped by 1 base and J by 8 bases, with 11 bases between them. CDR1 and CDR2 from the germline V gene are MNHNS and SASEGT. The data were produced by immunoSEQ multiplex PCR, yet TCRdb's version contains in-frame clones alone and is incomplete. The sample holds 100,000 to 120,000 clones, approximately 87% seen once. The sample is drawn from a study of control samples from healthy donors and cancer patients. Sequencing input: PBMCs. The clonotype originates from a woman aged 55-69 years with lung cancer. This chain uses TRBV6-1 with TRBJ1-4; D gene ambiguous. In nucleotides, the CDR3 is TGTGCCAGCAGTGAAGGGGGAGGAGCGGAAAAACTGTTTTTT. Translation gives CASSEGGGAEKLFF.